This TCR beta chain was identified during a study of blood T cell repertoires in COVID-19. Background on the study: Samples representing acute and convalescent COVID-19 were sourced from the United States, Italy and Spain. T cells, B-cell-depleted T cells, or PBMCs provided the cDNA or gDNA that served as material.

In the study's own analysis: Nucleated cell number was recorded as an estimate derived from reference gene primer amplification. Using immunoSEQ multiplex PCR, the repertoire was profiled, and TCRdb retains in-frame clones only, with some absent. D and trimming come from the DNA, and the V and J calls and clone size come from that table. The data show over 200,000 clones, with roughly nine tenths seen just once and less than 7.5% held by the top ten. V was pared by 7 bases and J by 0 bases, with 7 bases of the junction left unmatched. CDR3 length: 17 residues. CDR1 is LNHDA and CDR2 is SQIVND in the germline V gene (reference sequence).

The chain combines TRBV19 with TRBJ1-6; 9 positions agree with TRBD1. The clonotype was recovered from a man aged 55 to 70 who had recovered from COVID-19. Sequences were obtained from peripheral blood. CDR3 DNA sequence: TGTGCCAGTAACAAAGGACAGGGGAGCTCCTATAATTCACCCCTCCACTTT. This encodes CASNKGQGSSYNSPLHF.